Below, 20 T cell receptor beta chains from the same sample are listed, as sequenced in a study of CD8+CD57+ T cells in acquired aplastic anemia. Both TCR beta VDJ combination and CDR3 sequence profiling were carried out. Genomic DNA was the template for this profiling. TCRdb fed the reads into MiXCR, producing one record per CDR3 protein. Of about 210,000 distinct CDR3 sequences listed, over 60% were seen once; the top ten hold over 25%. Sequencing was performed on sorted CD4+, CD8+, or CD8+CD57+ T cells (not recorded which) from PBMCs. The receptors originated from a human donor in good health.

This clonotype appeared many times. The chain joins TRBV27 to TRBJ2-3; 11 bases line up with TRBD2. The germline V gene encodes CDR1 MNHEY and CDR2 SMNVEV (reference sequence). This CDR3 contains 16 residues. V shed 3 bases and J 0 bases; nucleotides not matched to a gene: 2. CDR3 protein: CASSFRTSGSTDTQYF. The CDR3 nucleotides are TGTGCCAGCAGTTTTCGGACTAGCGGGAGCACAGATACGCAGTATTTT.

The sample holds one count of this clonotype. The CDR3 does not end in the conserved phenylalanine or tryptophan, so this is likely a read error. This chain uses TRBV7-2 with TRBJ1-1; D is unresolved. Per the germline V gene, CDR1 is SGHTA and CDR2 is FQGNSA. V lost 5 bases, J lost 1 base, and 8 bases lay in between. The CDR3 covers 13 residues. The CDR3 DNA reads TGTGCCAGCAGCGTCCCTACGAACACTGAAGCTTTCCTT. Protein sequence: CASSVPTNTEAFL.

The V and J genes are TRBV25-1 and TRBJ1-4, with a weak D call TRBD1 (6 bases). V gave up 7 bases and J gave up 11 bases, with 14 bases separating them. Germline CDR1 and CDR2: MGHDK and SYGVNS. CDR3 size: 12 residues. This chain's CDR3 is CASTRGGRKLFF. CDR3 DNA: TGTGCCAGCACGAGGGGGGGTCGGAAACTGTTTTTT. The variable domain in full, with the rest retrieved from reference TRBV25-1 and TRBJ1-4, is EADIYQTPRYLVIGTGKKITLECSQTMGHDKMYWYQQDPGMELHLIHYSYGVNSTEKGDLSSESTVSRIRTEHFPLTLESARPSHTSQYLCASTRGGRKLFFGSGTQLSVL.

This clonotype was counted at least ten times. The V and J genes are TRBV5-5 and TRBJ2-5; 7 bases line up with TRBD2. With 0 bases clipped from V and 4 bases from J, the junction kept 12 bases outside the gene matches. This CDR3 has 17 residues. CDR1 and CDR2 from the germline V gene are SGHKS and YYEKEE (reference sequence). The CDR3, as DNA: TGTGCCAGCAGCTTGGCTTCTTTGGGTCCGGGGGGAGAGACCCAGTACTTC. It yields the protein CASSLASLGPGGETQYF.

To note about this clonotype: The junction and the germline gene differ at one end; a read error may be behind it. V gene TRBV5-7 combines with J gene TRBJ1-6; 7 nucleotides line up with TRBD1. Being an ORF, TRBV5-7 has a function that is uncertain. The CDR3 contains 12 residues. The CDR3 spells CANSFRTGRLHF. CDR3 DNA sequence: TGTGCCAACAGCTTTCGGACAGGCAGACTCCACTTT.

In this sample, this clonotype turned up many times. The chain joins TRBV7-8 to TRBJ2-1; D is ambiguous. The CDR3 loop spans 14 amino acids. The germline V and J ends were trimmed by 3 bases and 5 bases, with 11 bases remaining between them. Germline V gene sequence: CDR1 SGHVS, CDR2 FQNEAQ. CDR3 sequence: CASSFGGRNNEQFF. For the CDR3, the DNA is TGTGCCAGCAGCTTTGGTGGCAGAAACAATGAGCAGTTCTTC.

This clonotype turned up a few times. The rearrangement joins TRBV12-3 or TRBV12-4 to TRBJ2-1; TRBD2 is a possible D gene (6 bases). This CDR3 comprises 16 residues. Trimming shortened V by 6 bases and J by 6 bases, and 21 bases separated the two germline ends. The CDR3 reads CASSPPGETFTNEQFF. The CDR3 DNA reads TGTGCCAGCAGCCCGCCGGGGGAGACGTTTACCAATGAGCAGTTCTTC.

This sequence joins TRBV7-9 and TRBJ2-3; D might be TRBD1 or TRBD2, each matching 5 bases. The CDR3 extends over 14 amino acids. With 10 bases removed from V and 3 bases from J, the gap between germline ends came to 17 bases. CDR1 is SEHNR, CDR2 FQNEAQ, per germline (reference sequence). The CDR3 DNA reads TGTGCCACCCGCACTGAGGGGAAGACAGATACGCAGTATTTT. It translates to CATRTEGKTDTQYF.

This clonotype was seen a single time. This rearrangement joins TRBV7-2 to TRBJ1-2; D is perhaps TRBD1 (5 bases). This CDR3 is built from 15 residues. Germline CDR1 and CDR2: SGHTA and FQGNSA. The V and J ends lost 10 bases and 4 bases respectively, with 22 bases between them. CDR3 residues: CATTSGGAGGYGYTF. Written as DNA, the CDR3 is TGTGCCACAACCTCCGGAGGGGCTGGAGGCTATGGCTACACCTTC.

This chain links TRBV24-1 with TRBJ1-2, with 9 bases lining up with TRBD1. Germline values: CDR1 KGHDR, CDR2 SFDVKD. The CDR3 extends over 13 amino acids. The V segment lost 7 bases and the J segment 8 bases; nucleotides outside the gene matches: 7. CDR3 in DNA: TGTGCCACCAGCACAGGGGGCGCGGGGGGCTACACCTTC. The encoded protein is CATSTGGAGGYTF.

V gene TRBV15 combines with J gene TRBJ2-3; 10 positions agree with TRBD1. V lost 5 bases and J lost 3; bases outside the gene matches: 2. Germline V lookup: CDR1 LNHNV, CDR2 YYDKDF (reference sequence). The CDR3 extends over 14 amino acids. As DNA, the CDR3 is TGTGCCACCAGCCAGGACAGGGGGACAGATACGCAGTATTTT. Translating gives CATSQDRGTDTQYF. The full variable domain, in which reference TRBV15 and TRBJ2-3 provide the parts outside the CDR3, is DAMVIQNPRYQVTQFGKPVTLSCSQTLNHNVMYWYQQKSSQAPKLLFHYYDKDFNNEADTPDNFQSRRPNTSFCFLDIRSPGLGDTAMYLCATSQDRGTDTQYFGPGTRLTVL.

This clonotype was detected ten times or more. The V gene is TRBV29-1, the J gene TRBJ2-2; D may be TRBD1 (5 bases). From germline, CDR1 is SQVTM and CDR2 ANQGSEA. The CDR3 sequence is 13 residues long. The germline V and J ends were trimmed by 7 bases and 3 bases, with 12 bases remaining between them. CDR3 coding DNA: TGCAGCGGTGCCAGGGTTTACACCGGGGAGCTGTTTTTT. It translates to CSGARVYTGELFF.

This clonotype was counted ten times or more. The rearrangement uses TRBV20-1 and TRBJ2-2, with 9 bases fitting TRBD2. After removal of 6 bases from V and 3 bases from J, the junction contained 5 bases not matched to a gene. This CDR3 spans 14 amino acids. Germline-derived CDR1 and CDR2 are DFQATT and SNEGSKA (reference sequence). The CDR3 is CSAAGGWHTGELFF. CDR3 coding DNA: TGCAGTGCGGCGGGGGGGTGGCACACCGGGGAGCTGTTTTTT.

This clonotype was seen repeatedly, ten times or more. The chain carries TRBV6-5 and TRBJ1-1; 7 bases are a match to TRBD1. This CDR3 spans 16 amino acids. The junction had 9 bases not matched to a gene; V was cut back by 0 bases and J by 5 bases. CDR1 is MNHEY and CDR2 is SVGAGI in the germline V gene. DNA of the CDR3: TGTGCCAGCAGTTACTCGGCCACAGGGGTCTGGACTGAAGCTTTCTTT. Its translation: CASSYSATGVWTEAFF.

J is TRBJ1-2 and V is TRBV6-1; D remains ambiguous. The germline CDR1 and CDR2 sequences are MNHNS and SASEGT. The CDR3 runs 14 residues. The V gene lost 2 bases and the J gene lost 5 bases, with 12 bases spanning the gap. The CDR3, as DNA: TGTGCCAGCAGTGAAAAACAGCCGACGTATGGCTACACCTTC. It translates to CASSEKQPTYGYTF.

The chain links TRBV19 to TRBJ1-1; the D is unclear. V was clipped by 10 bases and J by 0 bases, with 12 bases between them. CDR1 is LNHDA, CDR2 SQIVND, per germline (reference sequence). There are 13 residues in the CDR3. The CDR3 here is CATAFGVNTEAFF. For the CDR3, the DNA is TGTGCCACCGCCTTCGGCGTGAACACTGAAGCTTTCTTT.

In this sample, this clonotype turned up many times. The chain has TRBV6-6 and TRBJ1-5, with 7 bases lining up with TRBD1. In germline, CDR1 is MNHNY, CDR2 SVGAGI (reference sequence). V dropped 4 bases and J dropped 4; count of bases not matched to a gene: 4. There are 14 residues in the CDR3. The CDR3 protein is CASSLVQGNQPQHF. In DNA form, the CDR3 reads TGTGCCAGCAGTTTGGTACAGGGGAATCAGCCCCAGCATTTT.

The chain recombines TRBV27 with TRBJ1-1; D is undetermined. The V and J ends lost 5 bases and 0 bases respectively, with 13 bases between them. The germline gives CDR1 MNHEY, CDR2 SMNVEV (reference sequence). The CDR3 sequence is 15 residues long. The CDR3 loop reads CASSAYLGMNTEAFF. The CDR3 bases are TGTGCCAGCAGTGCATACTTGGGTATGAACACTGAAGCTTTCTTT.

The chain recombines TRBV20-1 with TRBJ1-4; D gene unclear. Germline CDR1 and CDR2: DFQATT and SNEGSKA (reference sequence). This CDR3 comprises 17 residues. Trimming removed 6 bases from V and 5 bases from J, with 25 bases in between. As DNA, the CDR3 is TGCAGTGCGGGAGTACTGAACCCGGTCCCGCGCAATGAAAAACTGTTTTTT. It translates to CSAGVLNPVPRNEKLFF.

The chain carries TRBV20-1 and TRBJ1-6; 8 bases map to TRBD1. The J segment lost 9 bases and the V segment lost 5 bases, leaving 6 bases of the junction unmatched. The germline V gene encodes CDR1 DFQATT and CDR2 SNEGSKA (reference sequence). This CDR3 has 13 amino acids. The CDR3 sequence: CSAPDREGSPLHF. CDR3 in DNA: TGCAGTGCTCCGGACAGGGAGGGTTCACCCCTCCACTTT.